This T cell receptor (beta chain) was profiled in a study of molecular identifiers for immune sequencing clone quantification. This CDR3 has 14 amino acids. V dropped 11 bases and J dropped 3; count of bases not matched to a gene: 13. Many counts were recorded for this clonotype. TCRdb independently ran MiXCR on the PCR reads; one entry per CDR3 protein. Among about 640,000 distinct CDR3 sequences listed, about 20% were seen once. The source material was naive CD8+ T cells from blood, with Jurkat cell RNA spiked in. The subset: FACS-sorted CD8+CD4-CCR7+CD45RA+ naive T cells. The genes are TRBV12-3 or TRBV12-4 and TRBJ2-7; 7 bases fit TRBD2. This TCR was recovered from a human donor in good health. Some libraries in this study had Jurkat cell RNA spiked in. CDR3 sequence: CARAVPGLIYEQYF. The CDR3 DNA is TGTGCCCGCGCAGTTCCGGGACTAATCTACGAGCAGTACTTC.